This T cell receptor beta chain is drawn from a study of cytomegalovirus exposure and HLA in healthy donors. Per germline, CDR1 MNHNY and CDR2 SVGAGI (reference sequence). The junction had 7 bases not matched to a gene; V was cut back by 7 bases and J by 7 bases. The CDR3 has 12 amino acids. This clone has just one count. The PCR used 60 Vbeta and 13 Jbeta primers. Assay used: immunoSEQ multiplex PCR; TCRdb lists only in-frame clones, some missing. The sample lists roughly 110,000 clones, 77% seen once, with about 4.3% in the top ten. The sequencing sample was made of PBMCs. The gene calls are TRBV6-6 and TRBJ2-7; 7 bases line up with TRBD1. This clonotype originated in a male donor in good health and CMV-seronegative. The CDR3 DNA reads TGTGCCAGCACTAGAAACAGGGGTGAGCAGTACTTC. Its translation: CASTRNRGEQYF.